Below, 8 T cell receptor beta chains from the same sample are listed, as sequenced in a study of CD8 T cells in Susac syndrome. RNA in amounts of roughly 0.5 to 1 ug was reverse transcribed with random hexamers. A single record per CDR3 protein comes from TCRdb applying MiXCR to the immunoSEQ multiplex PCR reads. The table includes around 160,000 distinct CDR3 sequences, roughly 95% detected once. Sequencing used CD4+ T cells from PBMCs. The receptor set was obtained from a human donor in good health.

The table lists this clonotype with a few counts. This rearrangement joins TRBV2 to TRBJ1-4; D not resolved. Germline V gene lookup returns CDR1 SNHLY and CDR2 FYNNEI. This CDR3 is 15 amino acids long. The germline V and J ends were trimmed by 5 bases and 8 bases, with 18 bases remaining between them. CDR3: CASSSRPGEWEKLFF. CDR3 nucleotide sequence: TGTGCCAGCAGTTCGAGGCCCGGGGAGTGGGAAAAACTGTTTTTT.

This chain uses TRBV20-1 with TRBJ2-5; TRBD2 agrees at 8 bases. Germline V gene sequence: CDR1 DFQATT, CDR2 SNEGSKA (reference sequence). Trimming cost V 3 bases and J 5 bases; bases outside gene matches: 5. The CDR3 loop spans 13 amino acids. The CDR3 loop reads CSASLSGEETQYF. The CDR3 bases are TGCAGTGCTAGCCTTAGCGGGGAGGAGACCCAGTACTTC.

The CDR3 is CAWSRVPNQPQHF. The CDR3, as DNA: TGTGCCTGGTCTCGGGTCCCCAATCAGCCCCAGCATTTT. The chain recombines TRBV30 with TRBJ1-5; D ambiguous. CDR3 length: 13 amino acids. Trimming stripped 5 bases from V and 3 bases from J, with 11 bases between. Germline V lookup: CDR1 GTSNPN, CDR2 SVGIG (reference sequence).

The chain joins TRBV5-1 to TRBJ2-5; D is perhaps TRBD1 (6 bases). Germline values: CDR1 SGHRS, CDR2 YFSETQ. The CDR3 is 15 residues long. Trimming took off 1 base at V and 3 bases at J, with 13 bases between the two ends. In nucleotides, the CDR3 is TGCGCCAGCAGCTTGTTAACAGGGCATAAAGAGACCCAGTACTTC. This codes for CASSLLTGHKETQYF.

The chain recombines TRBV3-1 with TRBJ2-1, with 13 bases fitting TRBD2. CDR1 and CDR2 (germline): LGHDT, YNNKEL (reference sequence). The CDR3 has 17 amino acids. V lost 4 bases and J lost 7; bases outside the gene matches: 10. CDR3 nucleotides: TGTGCCAGCAGCCGACTTCCTACGGGACTAGCGGGGAATGAGCAGTTCTTC. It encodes CASSRLPTGLAGNEQFF.

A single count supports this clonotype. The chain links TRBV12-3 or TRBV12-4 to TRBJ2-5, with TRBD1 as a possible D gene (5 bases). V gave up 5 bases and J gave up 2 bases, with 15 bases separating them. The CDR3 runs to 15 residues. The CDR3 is CASSPRPDRQETQYF. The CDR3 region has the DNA TGTGCCAGCAGTCCGCGACCCGACAGACAAGAGACCCAGTACTTC.

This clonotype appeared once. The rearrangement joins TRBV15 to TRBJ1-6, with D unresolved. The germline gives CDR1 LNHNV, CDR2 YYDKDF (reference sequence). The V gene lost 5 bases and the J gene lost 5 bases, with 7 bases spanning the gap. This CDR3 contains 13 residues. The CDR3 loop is CATSLRDNSPLHF. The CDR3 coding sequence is TGTGCCACCAGCCTTCGCGATAATTCACCCCTCCACTTT.

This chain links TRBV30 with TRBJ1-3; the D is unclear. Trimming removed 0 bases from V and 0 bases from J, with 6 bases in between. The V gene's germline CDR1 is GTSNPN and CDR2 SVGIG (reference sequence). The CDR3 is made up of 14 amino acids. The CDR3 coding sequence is TGTGCCTGGAGTGTAGCGAGCTCTGGAAACACCATATATTTT. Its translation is CAWSVASSGNTIYF.